The rows below give T cell receptor beta chains drawn from one sample of a study of T cell responses to AZD1222 COVID-19 vaccine. Generated by immunoSEQ multiplex PCR, the TCRdb table keeps only in-frame clones and is missing some. The sample has 150,000 to 200,000 clones; almost 95% are singletons. The specimen comprised peripheral blood, sampled on day 0 of AZD1222 vaccination. These receptors were taken from an adult in good health. CDR3s include the opening cysteine and the closing phenylalanine or tryptophan. The order of the fields is V gene, D gene, clone size, J gene, CDR3 protein, CDR3 DNA. A D gene is named only where the DNA matches it firmly. Clone size is given for some rows only: seen once, a few or many times, or a class if the clone is expanded.

v_call: TRBV10-3; d_call: NA; clone_size: once; j_call: TRBJ2-5; cdr3_aa: CAISKTVETQYF; cdr3_nt: TGTGCCATCAGTAAGACAGTGGAGACCCAGTACTTC
v_call: TRBV30; d_call: NA; clone_size: NA; j_call: TRBJ2-2; cdr3_aa: CAWRRTNTGELFF; cdr3_nt: TGTGCCTGGAGGCGGACGAACACCGGGGAGCTGTTTTTT
v_call: TRBV29-1; d_call: TRBD2; clone_size: NA; j_call: TRBJ2-7; cdr3_aa: CSVEGTSPYEQYF; cdr3_nt: TGCAGCGTTGAAGGGACTAGCCCCTACGAGCAGTACTTC
v_call: TRBV5-6; d_call: NA; clone_size: NA; j_call: TRBJ2-3; cdr3_aa: CASSLAGEDTQYF; cdr3_nt: TGTGCCAGCAGCCTGGCAGGCGAGGATACGCAGTATTTT
v_call: TRBV10-3; d_call: NA; clone_size: NA; j_call: TRBJ1-2; cdr3_aa: CAISESGQLNYGYTF; cdr3_nt: TGTGCCATCAGTGAGTCAGGACAGCTTAACTATGGCTACACCTTC
v_call: TRBV10-3; d_call: NA; clone_size: NA; j_call: TRBJ1-1; cdr3_aa: CAISESMATEAFF; cdr3_nt: TGTGCCATCAGTGAGTCTATGGCCACTGAAGCTTTCTTT
v_call: TRBV24-1; d_call: TRBD2; clone_size: NA; j_call: TRBJ2-5; cdr3_aa: CATSDPGLGGREQETQYF; cdr3_nt: TGTGCCACCAGTGATCCGGGTCTCGGCGGGAGGGAGCAAGAGACCCAGTACTTC
v_call: TRBV4-1; d_call: NA; clone_size: NA; j_call: TRBJ2-3; cdr3_aa: CASSQAEGTDTQYF; cdr3_nt: TGCGCCAGCAGCCAAGCGGAGGGCACAGATACGCAGTATTTT
v_call: TRBV30; d_call: NA; clone_size: NA; j_call: TRBJ2-2; cdr3_aa: CAWNVGASTGELFF; cdr3_nt: TGTGCCTGGAATGTGGGGGCGAGCACCGGGGAGCTGTTTTTT
v_call: TRBV7-9; d_call: NA; clone_size: NA; j_call: TRBJ1-1; cdr3_aa: CASRGWAGQNTEAFF; cdr3_nt: TGTGCCAGCAGAGGGTGGGCAGGGCAGAACACTGAAGCTTTCTTT
v_call: TRBV13; d_call: TRBD2; clone_size: NA; j_call: TRBJ2-1; cdr3_aa: CASSARLAGPIYNEQFF; cdr3_nt: TGTGCCAGCAGCGCCCGACTAGCGGGACCGATATACAATGAGCAGTTCTTC
v_call: TRBV28; d_call: NA; clone_size: few; j_call: TRBJ2-7; cdr3_aa: CASRLTTRDAYEQYF; cdr3_nt: TGTGCCAGCAGACTAACAACCCGGGACGCCTACGAGCAGTACTTC
v_call: TRBV10-3; d_call: NA; clone_size: once; j_call: TRBJ1-2; cdr3_aa: CAISDQDMTPYGYTF; cdr3_nt: TGTGCCATCAGTGATCAGGACATGACTCCCTATGGCTACACCTTC
v_call: TRBV6-5; d_call: TRBD1; clone_size: once; j_call: TRBJ1-2; cdr3_aa: CASGTGGGYGYTF; cdr3_nt: TGTGCCAGCGGGACAGGGGGCGGCTATGGCTACACCTTC
v_call: TRBV19; d_call: TRBD1; clone_size: NA; j_call: TRBJ2-7; cdr3_aa: CASSMTGIAYEQYF; cdr3_nt: TGTGCCAGTAGTATGACAGGGATTGCCTACGAGCAGTACTTC
v_call: TRBV18; d_call: NA; clone_size: NA; j_call: TRBJ2-3; cdr3_aa: CASSPLATDTQYF; cdr3_nt: TGTGCCAGCTCACCACTTGCCACAGATACGCAGTATTTT
v_call: TRBV28; d_call: NA; clone_size: NA; j_call: TRBJ2-5; cdr3_aa: CASSFGGGNGETQYF; cdr3_nt: TGTGCCAGCAGTTTTGGAGGGGGGAACGGAGAGACCCAGTACTTC
v_call: TRBV9; d_call: NA; clone_size: NA; j_call: TRBJ2-7; cdr3_aa: CASSVEGRGEQYF; cdr3_nt: TGTGCCAGCAGCGTAGAGGGGAGGGGGGAGCAGTACTTC
v_call: TRBV10-3; d_call: TRBD1; clone_size: NA; j_call: TRBJ1-2; cdr3_aa: CAISLRDRRYGYTF; cdr3_nt: TGTGCCATCAGCCTAAGGGACAGACGATATGGCTACACCTTC
v_call: TRBV19; d_call: NA; clone_size: NA; j_call: TRBJ1-2; cdr3_aa: CASSMGAGTSSPYGYTF; cdr3_nt: TGTGCCAGTAGTATGGGAGCAGGGACGTCTTCCCCCTATGGCTACACCTTC
v_call: TRBV5-6; d_call: NA; clone_size: NA; j_call: TRBJ1-2; cdr3_aa: CASSLAGALYGYTF; cdr3_nt: TGTGCCAGCAGCTTGGCCGGGGCTCTCTATGGCTACACCTTC
v_call: TRBV7-7; d_call: NA; clone_size: NA; j_call: TRBJ2-1; cdr3_aa: CASSLADSDNEQFF; cdr3_nt: TGTGCTAGCAGCTTAGCGGACTCTGACAATGAGCAGTTCTTC
v_call: TRBV19; d_call: NA; clone_size: NA; j_call: TRBJ1-2; cdr3_aa: CASSIIGKDGYTF; cdr3_nt: TGTGCCAGTAGTATAATCGGGAAGGATGGCTACACCTTC
v_call: TRBV4-1; d_call: NA; clone_size: NA; j_call: TRBJ2-5; cdr3_aa: CASSTLNQETQYF; cdr3_nt: TGCGCCAGCAGCACACTAAACCAAGAGACCCAGTACTTC
v_call: TRBV23-1; d_call: NA; clone_size: NA; j_call: TRBJ2-3; cdr3_aa: CASSPALAESTDTQYF; cdr3_nt: TGCGCCAGCAGCCCGGCGTTAGCGGAGTCCACAGATACGCAGTATTTT
v_call: TRBV6-4; d_call: TRBD1; clone_size: NA; j_call: TRBJ2-7; cdr3_aa: CASSEGQGTEQYF; cdr3_nt: TGTGCCAGCAGTGAAGGACAGGGAACCGAGCAGTACTTC
v_call: TRBV27; d_call: TRBD2; clone_size: NA; j_call: TRBJ2-1; cdr3_aa: CASRPTLAGGPGEQFF; cdr3_nt: TGTGCCAGCAGACCAACCCTAGCGGGAGGGCCTGGTGAGCAGTTCTTC
v_call: TRBV28; d_call: NA; clone_size: NA; j_call: TRBJ1-4; cdr3_aa: CASRPQSSTNEKLFF; cdr3_nt: TGTGCCAGCAGGCCCCAAAGCTCAACTAATGAAAAACTGTTTTTT
v_call: TRBV9; d_call: TRBD2; clone_size: NA; j_call: TRBJ2-1; cdr3_aa: CASSEMGLAGNNEQFF; cdr3_nt: TGTGCCAGCAGCGAGATGGGACTAGCGGGGAACAATGAGCAGTTCTTC
v_call: TRBV29-1; d_call: NA; clone_size: few; j_call: TRBJ2-3; cdr3_aa: CSVGTDTQYF; cdr3_nt: TGCAGCGTTGGGACAGATACGCAGTATTTT
v_call: TRBV10-3; d_call: TRBD2; clone_size: NA; j_call: TRBJ2-7; cdr3_aa: CATAPGGSEQYF; cdr3_nt: TGTGCCACCGCCCCGGGAGGATCCGAGCAGTACTTC
v_call: TRBV27; d_call: NA; clone_size: NA; j_call: TRBJ2-1; cdr3_aa: CASSPNEQFF; cdr3_nt: TGTGCCAGCAGTCCCAATGAGCAGTTCTTC
v_call: TRBV11-2; d_call: NA; clone_size: NA; j_call: TRBJ1-4; cdr3_aa: CASSLQVVSEKLFF; cdr3_nt: TGTGCCAGCAGCTTACAGGTTGTGAGTGAAAAACTGTTTTTT
v_call: TRBV30; d_call: NA; clone_size: NA; j_call: TRBJ1-5; cdr3_aa: CAWSVAATVYSNQPQHF; cdr3_nt: TGTGCCTGGAGTGTAGCGGCAACCGTTTATAGCAATCAGCCCCAGCATTTT
v_call: TRBV7-7; d_call: TRBD2; clone_size: NA; j_call: TRBJ2-5; cdr3_aa: CASSLGLTSEETQYF; cdr3_nt: TGTGCTAGCAGCTTAGGACTGACTAGCGAAGAGACCCAGTACTTC
v_call: TRBV10-3; d_call: NA; clone_size: NA; j_call: TRBJ1-2; cdr3_aa: CATRPGLINYGYTF; cdr3_nt: TGTGCCACCCGGCCAGGGCTTATTAACTATGGCTACACCTTC
v_call: TRBV7-9; d_call: TRBD1; clone_size: NA; j_call: TRBJ1-6; cdr3_aa: CASSLATGGNSPLHF; cdr3_nt: TGTGCCAGCAGCTTAGCAACAGGGGGTAATTCACCCCTCCACTTT
v_call: TRBV11-2; d_call: TRBD2; clone_size: NA; j_call: TRBJ2-3; cdr3_aa: CASSSGLADTDTQYF; cdr3_nt: TGTGCCAGCAGCTCGGGACTAGCGGACACAGATACGCAGTATTTT
v_call: TRBV29-1; d_call: NA; clone_size: once; j_call: TRBJ2-2; cdr3_aa: CSVFNTGELFF; cdr3_nt: TGCAGCGTTTTCAACACCGGGGAGCTGTTTTTT
v_call: TRBV14; d_call: TRBD2; clone_size: NA; j_call: TRBJ2-7; cdr3_aa: CASSQGRTSTLPAGQYF; cdr3_nt: TGTGCCAGCAGCCAGGGACGGACTAGTACTCTCCCGGCGGGACAGTACTTC
v_call: TRBV28; d_call: NA; clone_size: NA; j_call: TRBJ1-4; cdr3_aa: CASRPSGLIDEKLFF; cdr3_nt: TGTGCCAGCAGGCCAAGTGGGCTTATTGATGAAAAACTGTTTTTT
v_call: TRBV27; d_call: TRBD1; clone_size: NA; j_call: TRBJ1-5; cdr3_aa: CASSPGTVNQPQHF; cdr3_nt: TGTGCCAGCAGTCCTGGGACAGTCAATCAGCCCCAGCATTTT
v_call: TRBV16; d_call: TRBD1; clone_size: NA; j_call: TRBJ2-7; cdr3_aa: CASSLTGTVDEQYF; cdr3_nt: TGTGCCAGCAGCCTCACCGGGACAGTAGACGAGCAGTACTTC
v_call: TRBV10-3; d_call: NA; clone_size: NA; j_call: TRBJ2-7; cdr3_aa: CAISEWGHEQYF; cdr3_nt: TGTGCCATCAGTGAATGGGGCCACGAGCAGTACTTC
v_call: TRBV27; d_call: NA; clone_size: NA; j_call: TRBJ1-1; cdr3_aa: CASSLSRASNTEAFF; cdr3_nt: TGTGCCAGCAGTTTATCGAGGGCATCGAACACTGAAGCTTTCTTT
v_call: TRBV5-1; d_call: NA; clone_size: NA; j_call: TRBJ2-7; cdr3_aa: CASSLGNYEQYF; cdr3_nt: TGCGCCAGCAGCTTGGGAAACTACGAGCAGTACTTC
v_call: TRBV9; d_call: NA; clone_size: NA; j_call: TRBJ2-1; cdr3_aa: CASSVGRMNEQFF; cdr3_nt: TGTGCCAGCAGCGTAGGCAGGATGAATGAGCAGTTCTTC
v_call: TRBV5-6; d_call: TRBD2; clone_size: NA; j_call: TRBJ2-1; cdr3_aa: CASSLDEGLAGGGDEQFF; cdr3_nt: TGTGCCAGCAGCTTAGACGAAGGACTAGCGGGAGGTGGGGATGAGCAGTTCTTC
v_call: TRBV5-3; d_call: NA; clone_size: NA; j_call: TRBJ1-2; cdr3_aa: CARSSGPNYGYTF; cdr3_nt: TGTGCCAGAAGCTCGGGGCCCAACTATGGCTACACCTTC
v_call: TRBV27; d_call: NA; clone_size: NA; j_call: TRBJ1-3; cdr3_aa: CASSLRGAGNTIYF; cdr3_nt: TGTGCCAGCAGTTTACGGGGGGCTGGAAACACCATATATTTT
v_call: TRBV13; d_call: NA; clone_size: NA; j_call: TRBJ2-1; cdr3_aa: CASSASVLEGSLF; cdr3_nt: TGTGCCAGCAGCGCTAGCGTTCTAGAGGGTTCACTCTTC
v_call: TRBV19; d_call: TRBD2; clone_size: once; j_call: TRBJ2-1; cdr3_aa: CASSKRLAGDNEQFF; cdr3_nt: TGTGCCAGTAGCAAGAGACTAGCGGGAGACAATGAGCAGTTCTTC
v_call: TRBV28; d_call: TRBD1; clone_size: NA; j_call: TRBJ1-2; cdr3_aa: CASSTTDRGPPDGYTF; cdr3_nt: TGTGCCAGCAGTACAACGGACAGGGGGCCTCCGGATGGCTACACCTTC
v_call: TRBV7-8; d_call: NA; clone_size: NA; j_call: TRBJ1-3; cdr3_aa: CASSLSSVTGNTIYF; cdr3_nt: TGTGCCAGCAGCTTATCCTCCGTGACTGGAAACACCATATATTTT
v_call: TRBV5-8; d_call: TRBD1; clone_size: few; j_call: TRBJ2-7; cdr3_aa: CASSLAGTGASEQYF; cdr3_nt: TGTGCCAGCAGCTTGGCCGGGACAGGGGCTTCCGAGCAGTACTTC